This T cell receptor (beta chain) was captured by sequencing in a study of vaccination effects on CD4 cells after COVID-19. Study background: With approximately 11 ug/ml peptides and around 9.6 IU/ml IL-2, around 2.1 million PBMC per well were cultured. Study-wide points: Convalescent patients numbered few in the study; early post-infection timepoints were missing entirely.

Following an approximately ten-day culture, CD4+ T cells were purified. On this clone: Antigen: not known.

The method was immunoSEQ multiplex PCR; TCRdb's version includes in-frame clones alone and lacks a portion of them. The sample has some 40,000 clones; more than 75% are singletons. This CDR3 region has 14 residues. Germline V gene lookup returns CDR1 MNHNS and CDR2 SASEGT. The V gene lost 0 bases and the J gene lost 16 bases, with 16 bases spanning the gap. The source of this sequence is a human donor who received a COVID-19 vaccine. This rearrangement joins TRBV6-1 to TRBJ1-6, with a possible D match to TRBD1 (5 bases). Sequenced material: CD4+ T cells from PBMCs cultured without peptide, taken before COVID-19 vaccination. The CDR3 DNA follows: TGTGCCAGCAGTGAAGCAGGTCAGGGAGGAAATCTCCACTTT. Translating gives CASSEAGQGGNLHF.